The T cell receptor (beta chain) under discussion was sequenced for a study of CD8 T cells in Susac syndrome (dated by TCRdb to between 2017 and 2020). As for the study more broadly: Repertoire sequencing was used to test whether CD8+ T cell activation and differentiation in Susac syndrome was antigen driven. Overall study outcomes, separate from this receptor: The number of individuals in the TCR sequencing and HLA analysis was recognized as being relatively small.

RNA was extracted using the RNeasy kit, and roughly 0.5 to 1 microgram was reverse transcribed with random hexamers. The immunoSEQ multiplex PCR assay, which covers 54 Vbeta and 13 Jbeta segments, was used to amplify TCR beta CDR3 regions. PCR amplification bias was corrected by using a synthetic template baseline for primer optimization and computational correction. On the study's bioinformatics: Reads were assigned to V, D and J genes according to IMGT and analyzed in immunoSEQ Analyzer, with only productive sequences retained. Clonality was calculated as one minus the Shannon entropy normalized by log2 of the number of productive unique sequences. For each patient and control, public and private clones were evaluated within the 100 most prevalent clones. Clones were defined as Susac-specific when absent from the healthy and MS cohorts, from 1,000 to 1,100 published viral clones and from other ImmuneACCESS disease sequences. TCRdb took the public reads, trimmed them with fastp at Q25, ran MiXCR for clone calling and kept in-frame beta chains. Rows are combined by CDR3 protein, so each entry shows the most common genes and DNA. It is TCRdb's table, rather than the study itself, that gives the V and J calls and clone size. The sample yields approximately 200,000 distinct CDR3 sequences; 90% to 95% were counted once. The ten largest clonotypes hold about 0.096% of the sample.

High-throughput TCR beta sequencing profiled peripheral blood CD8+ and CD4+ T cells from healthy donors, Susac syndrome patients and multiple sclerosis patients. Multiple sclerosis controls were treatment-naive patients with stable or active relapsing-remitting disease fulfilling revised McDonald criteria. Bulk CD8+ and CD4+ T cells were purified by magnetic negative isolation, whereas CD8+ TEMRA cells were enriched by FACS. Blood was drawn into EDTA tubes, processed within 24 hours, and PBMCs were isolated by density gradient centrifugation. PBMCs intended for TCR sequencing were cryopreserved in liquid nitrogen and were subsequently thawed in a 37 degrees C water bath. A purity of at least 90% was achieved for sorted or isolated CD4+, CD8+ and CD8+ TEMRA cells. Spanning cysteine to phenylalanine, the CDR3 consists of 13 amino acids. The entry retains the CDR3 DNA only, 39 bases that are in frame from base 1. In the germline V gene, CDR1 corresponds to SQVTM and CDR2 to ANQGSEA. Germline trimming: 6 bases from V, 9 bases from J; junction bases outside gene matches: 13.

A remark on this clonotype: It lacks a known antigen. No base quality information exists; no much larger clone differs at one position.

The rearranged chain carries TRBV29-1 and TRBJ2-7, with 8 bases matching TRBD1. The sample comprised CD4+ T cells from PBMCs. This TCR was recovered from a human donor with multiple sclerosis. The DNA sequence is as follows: TGCAGCGTCGGGACAGGCGGCCATCTGGCGCAGTACTTC. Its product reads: CSVGTGGHLAQYF.